Below, 19 T cell receptor beta chains from the same sample are listed, as sequenced in a study of cytomegalovirus exposure and HLA in healthy donors (dated by TCRdb to 2016 to 2017). Library creation used the immunoSEQ multiplex PCR assay. For the multiplex PCR, a mixture combining 60 forward primers for TCR Vbeta segments and 13 reverse primers for TCR Jbeta segments was used. TCRdb mirrors the immuneACCESS table, restricted to in-frame sequences. Some clones are absent from its copies; in checked studies, under half trace to an unresolved V gene, and the reason for the others is unknown. This sample has nearly 300,000 clones in its table, and roughly 89% of those were observed once. Together, the top ten hold around 3.7% of the sample. What was sequenced was PBMCs. Receptors originate from a man aged 40-50 years in good health and CMV-seropositive.

The chain is built from TRBV6-5 and TRBJ2-3; D is unclear. From germline, CDR1 is MNHEY and CDR2 SVGAGI. Trimming shortened V by 7 bases and J by 4 bases, and 9 bases separated the two germline ends. This CDR3 is 12 amino acids long. CDR3: CASISEADTQYF. In DNA, the CDR3 is TGTGCCAGCATCAGCGAGGCAGATACGCAGTATTTT.

A remark on this clone: An end of the junction does not agree with germline; a read error may underlie this. The rearrangement uses TRBV7-7 and TRBJ2-5; TRBD1 matches at 10 bases. Germline CDR1 SSHAT, CDR2 FNYEAQ (reference sequence). This CDR3 is built from 15 residues. The CDR3 DNA is TGTGCTAGCAGCCCCAGGACAGGGGGGCGAGAGACCCAGTACTTC. Residues: CASSPRTGGRETQYF.

This chain uses TRBV19 with TRBJ1-1, with D possibly being TRBD1 (6 bases). The V gene lost 7 bases and the J gene lost 1 base, with 16 bases spanning the gap. This CDR3 contains 15 residues. Germline-derived CDR1 and CDR2 are LNHDA and SQIVND (reference sequence). The CDR3 DNA reads as TGTGCCAGTAATCCCATCGACAGGCCGAACACTGAAGCTTTCTTT. It encodes CASNPIDRPNTEAFF.

The V and J genes are TRBV6-5 and TRBJ2-1, with unresolved D. Trimming stripped 0 bases from V and 7 bases from J, with 7 bases between. The germline gives CDR1 MNHEY, CDR2 SVGAGI. CDR3 length equals 13 residues. As DNA, the CDR3 is TGTGCCAGCAGTTACTCTCTAAAAAATGAGCAGTTCTTC. The encoded protein is CASSYSLKNEQFF.

The genes are TRBV28 and TRBJ1-4, with a possible D match to TRBD1 (5 bases). This CDR3 region has 14 residues. V lost 5 bases and J 3 bases, leaving 10 bases between the germline ends. Per germline, CDR1 MDHEN and CDR2 SYDVKM. The DNA for the CDR3 is TGTGCCAGCAGTAAGGGGTGGGCTAATGAAAAACTGTTTTTT. Amino acid sequence: CASSKGWANEKLFF.

This chain connects TRBV2 to TRBJ2-1, with TRBD1 matching 9 bases. CDR3 length: 14 amino acids. The V gene end was trimmed by 8 bases and the J gene end by 8 bases; junction bases not matched to a gene: 10. From germline, CDR1 is SNHLY and CDR2 FYNNEI. The CDR3 sequence is CASGEQGAVYEQFF. DNA for the CDR3: TGTGCCAGCGGGGAACAGGGGGCTGTCTATGAGCAGTTCTTC.

The CDR3 sequence is CASTRGGESEKLFF. CDR3 nucleotides: TGTGCCAGCACCCGGGGTGGGGAGAGCGAAAAACTGTTTTTT. The chain employs TRBV7-9 and TRBJ1-4, with D uncertain. There are 14 residues in the CDR3. Trimming took off 7 bases at V and 8 bases at J, with 17 bases between the two ends. Per the germline V gene, CDR1 is SEHNR and CDR2 is FQNEAQ (reference sequence).

The CDR3 region is CASSLGRFISGRAFDEQYF. CDR3 sequence (DNA): TGTGCCAGCAGCTTGGGCAGGTTCATTAGCGGGAGAGCGTTCGACGAGCAGTACTTC. The genes are TRBV7-2 and TRBJ2-7; TRBD2 matches 9 bases. This CDR3 has 19 residues. V shed 3 bases, J shed 5 bases, and the junction held 20 bases outside the gene matches. Germline loops: CDR1 SGHTA, CDR2 FQGNSA.

The J gene is TRBJ1-1, the V gene TRBV6-6; 10 bases align to TRBD1. Germline V CDR1 and CDR2: MNHNY, SVGAGI (reference sequence). This CDR3 is 16 amino acids long. Trimming at V came to 0 bases and at J to 1 base, leaving 2 bases not matched to a gene. CDR3 in DNA: TGTGCCAGCAGTTACTCGGACAGGGGGACGAACACTGAAGCTTTCTTT. Encoded protein: CASSYSDRGTNTEAFF.

The chain has TRBV4-1 and TRBJ2-2; D unclear. This CDR3 has 16 amino acids. Germline V lookup: CDR1 MGHRA, CDR2 YSYEKL. V was cut by 4 bases and J by 0 bases, with 12 bases left in between. The CDR3 nucleotides read TGCGCCAGCAGCCTCTTTCAAACAGCGAACACCGGGGAGCTGTTTTTT. Protein: CASSLFQTANTGELFF.

This sequence joins TRBV5-1 and TRBJ2-1; 11 positions match TRBD2. The CDR3 is 15 residues long. V was clipped by 2 bases and J by 8 bases; unmatched bases: 6. Per germline, CDR1 SGHRS and CDR2 YFSETQ. The CDR3 coding sequence is TGCGCCAGCAGCTTTATAGCGGGAGGGCCGGATGAGCAGTTCTTC. Amino acid sequence: CASSFIAGGPDEQFF.

CDR3 sequence reads: CASSEVGGGGNTEAFF. CDR3 sequence (DNA): TGTGCCAGCAGTGAAGTCGGGGGCGGGGGGAACACTGAAGCTTTCTTT. The chain carries TRBV2 and TRBJ1-1; tentatively, D is TRBD1 (6 bases). This CDR3 has 16 residues. V lost 1 base, J lost 1 base, and 13 bases lay in between. Germline CDR1 and CDR2: SNHLY and FYNNEI.

This sequence joins TRBV28 and TRBJ2-5; D remains unclear. Germline V gene data show CDR1 as MDHEN and CDR2 as SYDVKM. CDR3 length: 16 residues. V shed 4 bases and J shed 2 bases, with 17 bases lying between them. The DNA for the CDR3 is TGTGCCAGCAGTTCCCAGACCCAACTACCGCAAGAGACCCAGTACTTC. Its protein product is CASSSQTQLPQETQYF.

The chain links TRBV4-2 to TRBJ2-3, with D tentatively TRBD1 (6 bases). Germline V gene lookup returns CDR1 LGHNA and CDR2 YNFKEQ. The CDR3 contains 16 residues. V shed 0 bases and J shed 1 base, with 11 bases lying between them. The CDR3: CASSQDGGQRTDTQYF. As DNA, the CDR3 is TGTGCCAGCAGCCAAGATGGAGGACAGCGCACAGATACGCAGTATTTT.

This chain uses TRBV7-9 with TRBJ2-7; 7 bases match TRBD2. The germline V gene encodes CDR1 SEHNR and CDR2 FQNEAQ (reference sequence). CDR3 length: 14 amino acids. The trim removed 4 bases at V and 2 bases at J, leaving 5 bases unmatched. CDR3 nucleotide sequence: TGTGCCAGCAGCTCCCTAGGACTAGCCTACGAGCAGTACTTC. This gives the protein CASSSLGLAYEQYF.

V and J are TRBV10-1 and TRBJ2-7; 11 bases match TRBD1. Germline V gene data show CDR1 as WNHNN and CDR2 as SYGVQD (reference sequence). With 8 bases clipped from V and 2 bases from J, the junction kept 14 bases outside the gene matches. This CDR3 spans 17 amino acids. In nucleotides, the CDR3 is TGCGCCAGCCGGACAGGGGGCGCGATTATCCCCCCCTACGAGCAGTACTTC. It yields the protein CASRTGGAIIPPYEQYF.

The chain recombines TRBV2 with TRBJ2-7; 12 bases match TRBD2. Per germline, CDR1 SNHLY and CDR2 FYNNEI. This CDR3 is built from 14 residues. V shed 9 bases and J 2 bases; nucleotides not matched to a gene: 5. DNA for the CDR3: TGTGCCAGTAAACTAGCGGGAGGTCCCTACGAGCAGTACTTC. Protein: CASKLAGGPYEQYF.

The chain links TRBV5-4 to TRBJ2-5, with 8 bases that match TRBD1. The J segment lost 5 bases and the V segment lost 4 bases, leaving 7 bases of the junction unmatched. From germline, CDR1 is SGHNT and CDR2 YYREEE (reference sequence). The CDR3 sequence is 14 residues long. The CDR3 here is CASSPPGGRETQYF. CDR3 bases: TGTGCCAGCAGCCCCCCAGGGGGCAGGGAGACCCAGTACTTC.

J is TRBJ2-1 and V is TRBV7-9, with 10 bases identical to TRBD2. V lost 2 bases to trimming and J lost 7 bases; unmatched junction nucleotides: 8. CDR1 SEHNR and CDR2 FQNEAQ come from the germline V gene (reference sequence). The CDR3 length is 16 residues. The CDR3 loop is CASSLTLAGARNEQFF. CDR3 nucleotides: TGTGCCAGCAGCTTAACGCTAGCGGGAGCAAGGAATGAGCAGTTCTTC.